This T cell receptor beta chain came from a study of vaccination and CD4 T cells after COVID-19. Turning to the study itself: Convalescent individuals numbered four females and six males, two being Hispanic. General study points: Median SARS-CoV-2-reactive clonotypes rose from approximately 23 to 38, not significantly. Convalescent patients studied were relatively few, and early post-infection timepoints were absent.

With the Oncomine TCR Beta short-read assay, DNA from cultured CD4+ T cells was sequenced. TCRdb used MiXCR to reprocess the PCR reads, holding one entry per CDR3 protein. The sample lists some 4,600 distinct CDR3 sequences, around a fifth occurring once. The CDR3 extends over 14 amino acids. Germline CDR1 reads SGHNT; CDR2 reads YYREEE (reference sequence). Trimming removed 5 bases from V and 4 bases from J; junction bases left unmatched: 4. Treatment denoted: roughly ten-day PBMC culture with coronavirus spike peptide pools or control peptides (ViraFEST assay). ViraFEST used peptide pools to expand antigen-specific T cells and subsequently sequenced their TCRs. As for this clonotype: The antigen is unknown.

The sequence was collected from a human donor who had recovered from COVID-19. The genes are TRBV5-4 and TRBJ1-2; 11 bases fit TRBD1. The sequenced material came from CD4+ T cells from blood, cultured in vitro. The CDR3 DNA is TGTGCCAGCAGTCGGGGACAGGGGGGCTATGGCTACACCTTC. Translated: CASSRGQGGYGYTF. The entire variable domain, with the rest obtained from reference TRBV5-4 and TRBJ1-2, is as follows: ETGVTQSPTHLIKTRGQQVTLRCSSQSGHNTVSWYQQALGQGPQFIFQYYREEENGRGNFPPRFSGLQFPNYSSELNVNALELDDSALYLCASSRGQGGYGYTFGSGTRLTVV.